This is a list of T cell receptor beta chains from one sample in a study of sequential checkpoint blockade in melanoma. Measured with immunoSEQ multiplex PCR; TCRdb has only the in-frame clones, and not every one. Of several thousand clones in the sample, about three fifths were seen once. The sample was CD8+ T cells sorted from blood (inferred from file names), taken from a patient given nivolumab and ipilimumab in sequence. The receptors shown here come from a human donor with melanoma. The CDR3 runs from the conserved cysteine through the conserved F or W. Each record gives: clone size, D gene, V gene, J gene, CDR3 DNA, CDR3 protein. A D gene is named only where the DNA matches it firmly. For some rows the clone size is stated as once, few or many, or as a class when expanded; others skip it.

abundance: NA
d_gene: NA
v_gene: TRBV30
j_gene: TRBJ2-3
CDR3nt: TGTGCCTGGAGTGTCGACAGGGATACGCAGTATTTT
CDR3aa: CAWSVDRDTQYF

abundance: once
d_gene: NA
v_gene: TRBV6-5
j_gene: TRBJ1-5
CDR3nt: TGTGCCAGCAGTCCAGGACGTCCCGCGGGGCCCCAGCATTTT
CDR3aa: CASSPGRPAGPQHF

abundance: NA
d_gene: NA
v_gene: TRBV28
j_gene: TRBJ2-7
CDR3nt: TGTGCCAGCAGTTTAGGGTCAGGGCTGGACGAGCAGTACTTC
CDR3aa: CASSLGSGLDEQYF

abundance: NA
d_gene: TRBD2
v_gene: TRBV7-9
j_gene: TRBJ2-7
CDR3nt: TGTGCCAGCAGCTTATCTAGCGGGGCCCGGGACGAGCAGTACTTC
CDR3aa: CASSLSSGARDEQYF

abundance: few
d_gene: TRBD1
v_gene: TRBV28
j_gene: TRBJ2-7
CDR3nt: TGTGCCAGCAGCCCTATGGTTCGGACAGGGGCCACCTACGAGCAGTACTTC
CDR3aa: CASSPMVRTGATYEQYF

abundance: NA
d_gene: TRBD1
v_gene: TRBV5-1
j_gene: TRBJ2-7
CDR3nt: TGCGCCAGCAGCTGGACAGGGGCAAACGAGCAGTACTTC
CDR3aa: CASSWTGANEQYF

abundance: NA
d_gene: TRBD2
v_gene: TRBV27
j_gene: TRBJ2-7
CDR3nt: TGTGCCAGCAGCCCGGGGGGCTCCTACGAGCAGTACTTC
CDR3aa: CASSPGGSYEQYF

abundance: few
d_gene: TRBD1
v_gene: TRBV15
j_gene: TRBJ1-4
CDR3nt: TGTGCCACCAGCAGGGGCGACAGGGTGCGAGAAAAACTGTTTTTT
CDR3aa: CATSRGDRVREKLFF

abundance: NA
d_gene: NA
v_gene: TRBV5-4
j_gene: TRBJ1-2
CDR3nt: TGTGCCAGCAGCCAAGGGCTCGGGGGTACCCTTAACTATGGCTACACCTTC
CDR3aa: CASSQGLGGTLNYGYTF

abundance: NA
d_gene: NA
v_gene: TRBV29-1
j_gene: TRBJ1-1
CDR3nt: TGCAGCCCGACGGTAGGGGTTGAAGCTTTCTTT
CDR3aa: CSPTVGVEAFF

abundance: few
d_gene: NA
v_gene: TRBV27
j_gene: TRBJ1-3
CDR3nt: TGTGCCAGCAGTTTATCCGGGGGTTCTGGAAACACCATATATTTT
CDR3aa: CASSLSGGSGNTIYF

abundance: once
d_gene: TRBD1
v_gene: TRBV2
j_gene: TRBJ1-5
CDR3nt: TGTGCCAGCGGGGACAGTTCGTATAGCAATCAGCCCCAGCATTTT
CDR3aa: CASGDSSYSNQPQHF

abundance: NA
d_gene: NA
v_gene: TRBV5-1
j_gene: TRBJ2-7
CDR3nt: TGCGCCAGCAGCTTGGCCTCGGCAGGGGCCTACGAGCAGTACTTC
CDR3aa: CASSLASAGAYEQYF

abundance: NA
d_gene: NA
v_gene: TRBV6-5
j_gene: TRBJ1-6
CDR3nt: TGTGCCAGCAGTTACGGGAGTTCCTATAATTCACCCCTCCACTTT
CDR3aa: CASSYGSSYNSPLHF

abundance: NA
d_gene: TRBD1
v_gene: TRBV5-1
j_gene: TRBJ2-7
CDR3nt: TGCGCCAGCAGCCCGGACAGGGACGAGCAGTACTTC
CDR3aa: CASSPDRDEQYF

abundance: NA
d_gene: NA
v_gene: TRBV4-1
j_gene: TRBJ1-2
CDR3nt: TGCGCCAGCAGCCAAGGTACTGCCTACTATGGCTACACCTTC
CDR3aa: CASSQGTAYYGYTF

abundance: NA
d_gene: NA
v_gene: TRBV5-6
j_gene: TRBJ1-6
CDR3nt: TGTGCCAGCAGCTTGGCGGTGGTTTATTCACCCCTCCACTTT
CDR3aa: CASSLAVVYSPLHF

abundance: NA
d_gene: TRBD1
v_gene: TRBV27
j_gene: TRBJ2-7
CDR3nt: TGTGCCAGCAGTCTTATCGGACAGGGGGCATACGAGCAGTACTTC
CDR3aa: CASSLIGQGAYEQYF

abundance: NA
d_gene: NA
v_gene: TRBV4-1
j_gene: TRBJ2-7
CDR3nt: TGCGCCAGCAGCCAAAACAGGGACTACGAGCAGTACTTC
CDR3aa: CASSQNRDYEQYF

abundance: once
d_gene: TRBD1
v_gene: TRBV5-5
j_gene: TRBJ2-3
CDR3nt: TGTGCCAGCAGCTTGAAACAGGGGCTGGATACGCAGTATTTT
CDR3aa: CASSLKQGLDTQYF

abundance: NA
d_gene: TRBD1
v_gene: TRBV5-1
j_gene: TRBJ2-7
CDR3nt: TGCGCCAGCAGCTTTGGCAGGGGGCACAGAGAGCAGTACTTC
CDR3aa: CASSFGRGHREQYF

abundance: NA
d_gene: TRBD2
v_gene: TRBV20-1
j_gene: TRBJ2-7
CDR3nt: TGCAGCGCGACTAGCGGGTACGAGCAGTACTTC
CDR3aa: CSATSGYEQYF

abundance: few
d_gene: TRBD1
v_gene: TRBV7-6
j_gene: TRBJ1-5
CDR3nt: TGTGCCAGCAGCGCACAGGGGAGCAATCAGCCCCAGCATTTT
CDR3aa: CASSAQGSNQPQHF

abundance: NA
d_gene: NA
v_gene: TRBV19
j_gene: TRBJ2-7
CDR3nt: TGTGCCAGTAGTCCCTCACGGGGTAGTTACGAGCAGTACTTC
CDR3aa: CASSPSRGSYEQYF

abundance: NA
d_gene: NA
v_gene: TRBV5-6
j_gene: TRBJ1-1
CDR3nt: TGTGCCAGCAGCTTCGGACAGGAAGCTTTCTTT
CDR3aa: CASSFGQEAFF

abundance: NA
d_gene: NA
v_gene: TRBV2
j_gene: TRBJ2-7
CDR3nt: TGTGCCAGCAGTGAAAGGGCGGGGAGAACCTACGAGCAGTACTTC
CDR3aa: CASSERAGRTYEQYF

abundance: NA
d_gene: TRBD1
v_gene: TRBV27
j_gene: TRBJ2-7
CDR3nt: TGTGCCAGCAGTTTATACGCACAGGGGGCAGGGTACGAGCAGTACTTC
CDR3aa: CASSLYAQGAGYEQYF

abundance: few
d_gene: NA
v_gene: TRBV27
j_gene: TRBJ2-7
CDR3nt: TGTGCCAGCAGACCGGGTCTCACCATCGACGAGCAGTACTTC
CDR3aa: CASRPGLTIDEQYF

abundance: NA
d_gene: NA
v_gene: TRBV7-6
j_gene: TRBJ1-2
CDR3nt: TGTGCCAGCAGCTTAGGGCCTAGGGGGTATGGCTACACCTTC
CDR3aa: CASSLGPRGYGYTF

abundance: few
d_gene: TRBD2
v_gene: TRBV29-1
j_gene: TRBJ2-7
CDR3nt: TGCAGTGCGCGGGGGGGGGACTACGAGCAGTACTTC
CDR3aa: CSARGGDYEQYF

abundance: few
d_gene: NA
v_gene: TRBV7-9
j_gene: TRBJ2-7
CDR3nt: TGCGCCAGCAGCCAAGCTCAAGGGGAACATTACGAGCAGTACTTC
CDR3aa: CASSQAQGEHYEQYF

abundance: NA
d_gene: TRBD1
v_gene: TRBV7-6
j_gene: TRBJ2-7
CDR3nt: TGTGCCAGCAGCTCCGGGACAGGGATATACGAGCAGTACTTC
CDR3aa: CASSSGTGIYEQYF

abundance: NA
d_gene: NA
v_gene: TRBV29-1
j_gene: TRBJ1-2
CDR3nt: TGCAGCGTTGTGGGGTACGAGGGCGCGAACTATGGCTACACCTTC
CDR3aa: CSVVGYEGANYGYTF

abundance: NA
d_gene: NA
v_gene: TRBV7-9
j_gene: TRBJ1-1
CDR3nt: TGTGCCATCGACTCAATGAACACTGAAGCTTTCTTT
CDR3aa: CAIDSMNTEAFF

abundance: NA
d_gene: NA
v_gene: TRBV7-8
j_gene: TRBJ1-4
CDR3nt: TGTGCCAGCAGCTTAGAAGCGTCAACTAATGAAAAACTGTTTTTT
CDR3aa: CASSLEASTNEKLFF

abundance: NA
d_gene: NA
v_gene: TRBV5-6
j_gene: TRBJ1-6
CDR3nt: TGTGCCAGCAGGACCAGCGGTAATTCACCCCTCCACTTT
CDR3aa: CASRTSGNSPLHF

abundance: few
d_gene: TRBD2
v_gene: TRBV5-8
j_gene: TRBJ2-1
CDR3nt: TGTGCCAGCAGCTTGCGGGGGGGCAATGAGCAGTTCTTC
CDR3aa: CASSLRGGNEQFF